The next 6 T cell receptor beta chains were all read from a single sample in a study of blood T cells in healthy people across ages. For the second PCR, which ran for roughly 6 to 12 cycles, a sample-barcoded 5' primer and a J-beta primer mix were used. MiXCR, run by TCRdb on the 5' RACE reads, gives a single entry per CDR3 protein. Of around 750,000 distinct CDR3 sequences listed, 53% are singletons. Sample: blood. These receptors originate from a man older than 75 in good health.

V and J are TRBV6-6 and TRBJ2-1; D remains unclear. Trimming cost V 8 bases and J 7 bases, with 12 bases left between them. Germline V lookup: CDR1 MNHNY, CDR2 SVGAGI (reference sequence). The CDR3 runs to 12 residues. CDR3 coding DNA: TGTGCCAGCCAGAATAGTGCGAATGAGCAGTTCTTC. Translating gives CASQNSANEQFF.

This clonotype showed up many times. The chain carries TRBV6-2 or TRBV6-3 and TRBJ2-1; 8 positions agree with TRBD1. The CDR3 totals 14 residues. Germline loops: CDR1 MNHEY, CDR2 SVGEGT. The J segment lost 1 base and the V segment lost 5 bases, leaving 1 base of the junction unmatched. The chain's CDR3 is CASSRQGSYNEQFF. CDR3 sequence (DNA): TGTGCCAGCAGTCGACAGGGGTCCTACAATGAGCAGTTCTTC.

This clonotype was recorded a few times. The genes are TRBV11-1 and TRBJ2-5, with D perhaps matching TRBD1 (5 bases). The CDR3 totals 13 residues. Germline CDR1 and CDR2: SGHAT and FQDESV (reference sequence). The V end lost 7 bases, the J end lost 5 bases, and 14 bases lay between the germline ends. The CDR3 DNA is TGTGCCAGCACCCTAGACAGATACGAGACCCAGTACTTC. This translates into CASTLDRYETQYF.

The rearrangement uses TRBV12-3 or TRBV12-4 and TRBJ1-2; tentatively, D is TRBD1 (6 bases). V lost 4 bases to trimming and J lost 8 bases, with 14 bases between them. CDR3 length: 13 residues. In DNA, the CDR3 is TGTGCCAGCAGTTGGTACAGGGCGGGGGGCTACACCTTC. This translates into CASSWYRAGGYTF.

The V and J genes are TRBV6-6 and TRBJ2-5, with TRBD2 identical over 7 bases. The CDR3 sequence is 15 residues long. V lost 6 bases to trimming and J lost 3 bases; unmatched junction nucleotides: 10. Germline assignment: CDR1 MNHNY and CDR2 SVGAGI (reference sequence). CDR3 region: CASRRSGTGKETQYF. CDR3 DNA sequence: TGTGCCAGCAGGCGAAGCGGGACTGGGAAAGAGACCCAGTACTTC.

This clonotype was counted only a few times. This sequence joins TRBV12-3 or TRBV12-4 and TRBJ2-1; 14 bases are shared with TRBD2. This CDR3 contains 15 residues. With V trimmed by 7 bases and J by 10 bases, 9 bases remained unmatched. Here the CDR3 DNA reads TGTGCCAGCACCGTGGGACTAGCGGGAGCTGGGGAGCAGTTCTTC. This sequence encodes CASTVGLAGAGEQFF.